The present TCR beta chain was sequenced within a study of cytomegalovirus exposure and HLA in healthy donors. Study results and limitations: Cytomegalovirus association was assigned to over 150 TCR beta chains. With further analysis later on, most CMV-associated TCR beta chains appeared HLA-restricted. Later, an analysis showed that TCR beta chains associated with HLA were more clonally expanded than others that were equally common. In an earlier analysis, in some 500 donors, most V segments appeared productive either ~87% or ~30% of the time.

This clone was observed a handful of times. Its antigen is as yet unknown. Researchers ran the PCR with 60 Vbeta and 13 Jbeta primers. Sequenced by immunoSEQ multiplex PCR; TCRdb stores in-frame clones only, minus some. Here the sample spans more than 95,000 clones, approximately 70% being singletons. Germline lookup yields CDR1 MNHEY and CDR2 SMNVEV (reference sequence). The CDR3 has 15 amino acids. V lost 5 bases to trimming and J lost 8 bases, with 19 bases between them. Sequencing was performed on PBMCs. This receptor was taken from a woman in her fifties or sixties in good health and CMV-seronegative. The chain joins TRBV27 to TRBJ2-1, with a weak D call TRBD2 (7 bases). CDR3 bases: TGTGCCAGCAGTCCCCTGTGGGGGGGCAACTATGAGCAGTTCTTC. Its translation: CASSPLWGGNYEQFF.